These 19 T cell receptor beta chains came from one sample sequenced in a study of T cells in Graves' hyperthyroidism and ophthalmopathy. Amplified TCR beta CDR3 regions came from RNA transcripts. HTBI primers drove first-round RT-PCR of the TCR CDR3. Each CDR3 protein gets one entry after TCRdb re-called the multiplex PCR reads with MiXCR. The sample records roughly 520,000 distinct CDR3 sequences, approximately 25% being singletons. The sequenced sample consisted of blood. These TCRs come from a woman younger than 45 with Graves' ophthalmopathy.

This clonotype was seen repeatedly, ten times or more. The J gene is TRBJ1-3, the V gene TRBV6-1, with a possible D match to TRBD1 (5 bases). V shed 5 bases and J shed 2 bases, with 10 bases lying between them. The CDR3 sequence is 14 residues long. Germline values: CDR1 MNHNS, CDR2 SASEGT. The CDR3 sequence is CASSLGAPGNTIYF. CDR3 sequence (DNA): TGTGCCAGCAGTCTTGGGGCTCCTGGAAACACCATATATTTT.

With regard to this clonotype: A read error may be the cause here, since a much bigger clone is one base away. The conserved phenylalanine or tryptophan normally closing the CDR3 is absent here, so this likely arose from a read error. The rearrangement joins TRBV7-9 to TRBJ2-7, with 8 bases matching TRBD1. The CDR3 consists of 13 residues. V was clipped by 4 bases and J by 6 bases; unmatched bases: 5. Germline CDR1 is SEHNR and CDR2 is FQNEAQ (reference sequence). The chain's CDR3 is CASSSKDRVEQYY. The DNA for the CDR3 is TGTGCCAGCAGCTCCAAGGACAGGGTCGAGCAGTACTAC.

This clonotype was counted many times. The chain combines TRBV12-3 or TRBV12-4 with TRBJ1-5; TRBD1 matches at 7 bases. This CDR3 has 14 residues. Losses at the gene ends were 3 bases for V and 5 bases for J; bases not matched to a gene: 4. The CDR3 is CASSLPTGHQPQHF. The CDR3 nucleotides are TGTGCCAGCAGTTTGCCGACAGGGCATCAGCCCCAGCATTTT.

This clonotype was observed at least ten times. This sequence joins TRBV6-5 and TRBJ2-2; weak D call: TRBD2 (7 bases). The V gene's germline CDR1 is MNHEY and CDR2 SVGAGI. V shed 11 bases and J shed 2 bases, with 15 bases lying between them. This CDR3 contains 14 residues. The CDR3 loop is CAATGGANTGELFF. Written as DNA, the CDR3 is TGTGCCGCAACGGGGGGCGCTAACACCGGGGAGCTGTTTTTT.

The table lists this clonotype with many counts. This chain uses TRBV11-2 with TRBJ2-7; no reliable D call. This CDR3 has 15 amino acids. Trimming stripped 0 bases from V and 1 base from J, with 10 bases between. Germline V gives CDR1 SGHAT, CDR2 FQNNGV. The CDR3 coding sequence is TGTGCCAGCAGCTTAGACAACTCAAGATCCTACGAGCAGTACTTC. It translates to CASSLDNSRSYEQYF. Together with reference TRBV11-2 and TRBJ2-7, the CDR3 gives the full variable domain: EAGVAQSPRYKIIEKRQSVAFWCNPISGHATLYWYQQILGQGPKLLIQFQNNGVVDDSQLPKDRFSAERLKGVDSTLKIQPAKLEDSAVYLCASSLDNSRSYEQYFGPGTRLTVT.

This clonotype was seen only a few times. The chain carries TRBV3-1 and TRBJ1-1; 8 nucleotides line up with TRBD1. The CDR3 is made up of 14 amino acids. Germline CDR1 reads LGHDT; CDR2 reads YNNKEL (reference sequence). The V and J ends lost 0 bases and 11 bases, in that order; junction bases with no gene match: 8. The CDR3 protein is CASSQDSRGRRAFF. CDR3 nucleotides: TGTGCCAGCAGCCAAGATTCCAGGGGGCGGAGGGCTTTCTTT.

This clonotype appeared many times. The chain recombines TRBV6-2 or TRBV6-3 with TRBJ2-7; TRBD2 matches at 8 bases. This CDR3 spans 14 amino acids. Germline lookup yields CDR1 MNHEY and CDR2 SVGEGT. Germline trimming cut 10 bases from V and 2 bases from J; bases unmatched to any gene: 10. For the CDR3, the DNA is TGTGCCACCTTGACTAGCGACCAGACCTACGAGCAGTACTTC. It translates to CATLTSDQTYEQYF.

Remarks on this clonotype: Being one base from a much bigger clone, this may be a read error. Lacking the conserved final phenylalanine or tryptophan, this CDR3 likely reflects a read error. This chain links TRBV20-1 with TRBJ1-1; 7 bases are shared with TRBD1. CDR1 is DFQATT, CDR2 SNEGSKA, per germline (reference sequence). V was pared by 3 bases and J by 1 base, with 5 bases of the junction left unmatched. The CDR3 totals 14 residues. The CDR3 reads CSARAGGGNTEAFY. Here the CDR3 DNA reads TGCAGTGCTAGGGCAGGGGGTGGGAACACTGAAGCTTTCTAT.

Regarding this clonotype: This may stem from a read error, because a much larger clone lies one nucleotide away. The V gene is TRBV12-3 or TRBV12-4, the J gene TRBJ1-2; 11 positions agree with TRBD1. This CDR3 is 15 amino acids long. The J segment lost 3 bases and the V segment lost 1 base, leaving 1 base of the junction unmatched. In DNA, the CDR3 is TGTGCCAGCAGTTTAGGGACAGGGGGCCACTATGGCTACACCTTC. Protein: CASSLGTGGHYGYTF.

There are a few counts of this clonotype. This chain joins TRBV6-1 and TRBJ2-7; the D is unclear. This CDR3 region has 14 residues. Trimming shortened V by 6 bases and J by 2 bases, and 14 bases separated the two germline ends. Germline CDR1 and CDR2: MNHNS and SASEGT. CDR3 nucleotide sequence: TGTGCCAGCAGGGAGTTCCTACGAACCTACGAGCAGTACTTC. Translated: CASREFLRTYEQYF.

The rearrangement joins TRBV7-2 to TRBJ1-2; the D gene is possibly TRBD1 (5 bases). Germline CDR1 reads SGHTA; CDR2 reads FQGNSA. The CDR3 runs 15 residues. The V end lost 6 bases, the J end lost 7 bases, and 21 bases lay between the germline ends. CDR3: CASSTPSRGLGGYTF. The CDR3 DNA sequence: TGTGCCAGCAGTACCCCATCACGGGGACTTGGTGGCTACACCTTC.

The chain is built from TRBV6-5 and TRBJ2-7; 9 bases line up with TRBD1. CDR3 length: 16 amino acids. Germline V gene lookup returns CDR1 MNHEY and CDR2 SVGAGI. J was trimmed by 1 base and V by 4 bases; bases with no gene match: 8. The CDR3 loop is CASSLQGARESYEQYF. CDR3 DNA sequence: TGTGCCAGCAGTTTACAGGGGGCGAGGGAATCCTACGAGCAGTACTTC.

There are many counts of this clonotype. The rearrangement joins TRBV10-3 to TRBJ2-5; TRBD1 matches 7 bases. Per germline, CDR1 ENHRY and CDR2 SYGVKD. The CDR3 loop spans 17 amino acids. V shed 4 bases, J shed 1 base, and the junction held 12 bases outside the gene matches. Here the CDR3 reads CAISGPSKGQTQETQYF. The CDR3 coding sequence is TGTGCCATCAGTGGTCCCTCTAAGGGACAGACCCAAGAGACCCAGTACTTC.

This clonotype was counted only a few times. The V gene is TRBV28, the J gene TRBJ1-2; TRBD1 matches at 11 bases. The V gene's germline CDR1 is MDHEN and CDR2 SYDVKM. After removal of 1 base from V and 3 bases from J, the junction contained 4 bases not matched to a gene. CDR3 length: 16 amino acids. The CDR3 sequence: CASSLSGTGGDYGYTF. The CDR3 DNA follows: TGTGCCAGCAGTTTATCAGGGACAGGGGGTGACTATGGCTACACCTTC.

The CDR3 nucleotides are TGTGCCAGCAGACCCCCGACAGGGGCCGGTGAGACCCAGTACTTC. It yields the protein CASRPPTGAGETQYF. V is TRBV2 and J is TRBJ2-5; 8 nucleotides line up with TRBD1. The CDR3 runs to 15 residues. With 6 bases clipped from V and 5 bases from J, the junction kept 11 bases outside the gene matches. The germline V gene has CDR1 SNHLY and CDR2 FYNNEI.

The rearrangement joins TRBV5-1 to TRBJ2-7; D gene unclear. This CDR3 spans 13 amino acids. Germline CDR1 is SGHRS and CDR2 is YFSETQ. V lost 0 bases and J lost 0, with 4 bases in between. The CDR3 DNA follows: TGCGCCAGCAGCTTGGTATACTCCTACGAGCAGTACTTC. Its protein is CASSLVYSYEQYF.

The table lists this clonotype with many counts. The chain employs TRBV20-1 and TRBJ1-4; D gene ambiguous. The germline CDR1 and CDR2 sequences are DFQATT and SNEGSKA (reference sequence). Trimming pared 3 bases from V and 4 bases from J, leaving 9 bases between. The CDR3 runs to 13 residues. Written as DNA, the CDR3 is TGCAGTGCTAGGTTCGGGGTTAATGAAAAACTGTTTTTT. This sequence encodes CSARFGVNEKLFF.

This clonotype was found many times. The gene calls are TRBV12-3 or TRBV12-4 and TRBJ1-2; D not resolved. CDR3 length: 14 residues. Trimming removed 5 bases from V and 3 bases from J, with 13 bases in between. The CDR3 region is CASSTNGGDYGYTF. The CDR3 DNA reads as TGTGCCAGCAGTACGAATGGTGGGGACTATGGCTACACCTTC.

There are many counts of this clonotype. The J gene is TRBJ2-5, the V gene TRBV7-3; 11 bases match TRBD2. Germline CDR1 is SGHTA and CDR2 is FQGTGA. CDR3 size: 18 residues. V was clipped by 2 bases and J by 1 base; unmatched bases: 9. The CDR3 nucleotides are TGTGCCAGCAGCTTAGGCGGTGGGACTAGCGGATTCCAAGAGACCCAGTACTTC. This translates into CASSLGGGTSGFQETQYF.